This T cell receptor beta chain appears in the sequencing data of a study of blood T cell repertoires in COVID-19. On the study more broadly: Material from acute and convalescent COVID-19 was sourced from the United States, Italy and Spain. The cDNA or gDNA used as material had been derived from T cells, B-cell-depleted T cells, or PBMCs.

Generated by immunoSEQ multiplex PCR, the TCRdb table keeps only in-frame clones and is missing some. This sample has roughly 200,000 clones; 86% occur once, and the top ten carry 5.6%. Study members were between roughly 18 and 100 years old and lived in over 20 US regions. Donors were grouped by their self-reported clinical history. There are 12 residues in the CDR3. CDR1 is SGHAT and CDR2 is FQNNGV in the germline V gene. Trimming cost V 6 bases and J 5 bases; bases outside gene matches: 4. The chain couples TRBV11-2 to TRBJ2-7, with TRBD2 identical over 7 bases. The origin of this receptor is a man in his forties or fifties with acute COVID-19. Specimen: PBMCs or T cells enriched from blood (not recorded which). CDR3 sequence (DNA): TGTGCCAGCAGATCTCTAGCGGACGAGCAGTACTTC. It translates to CASRSLADEQYF.